These 2 T cell receptor beta chains came from one sample sequenced in a study of blood T cell repertoires in COVID-19. Data came from immunoSEQ multiplex PCR; TCRdb stores just in-frame clones and leaves some out. Among 410,000 or so clones listed, 89% were seen once. Sequenced sample: peripheral blood. These receptor sequences come from a woman between 40 and 50 years old with COVID-19, enrolled during active disease.

The rearrangement uses TRBV19 and TRBJ2-6; D not certain. Trimming removed 5 bases from V and 0 bases from J, with 14 bases in between. CDR3 length equals 17 residues. Germline assignment: CDR1 LNHDA and CDR2 SQIVND (reference sequence). The CDR3 DNA is TGTGCCAGTAGTGAGCACCTCGAGCCCTCTGGGGCCAACGTCCTGACTTTC. Translating gives CASSEHLEPSGANVLTF.

The chain carries TRBV12-3 or TRBV12-4 and TRBJ2-7; D is unclear. This CDR3 comprises 13 residues. The V end lost 6 bases, the J end lost 6 bases, and 15 bases lay between the germline ends. The CDR3 region is CASSIDGFSEQYF. The CDR3, as DNA: TGTGCCAGCAGCATCGACGGGTTCTCCGAGCAGTACTTC.